Following are 4 T cell receptor beta chains from one sample sequenced in a study of regulatory T cells in long-lasting Graves disease. Time point indicated: newly diagnosed GD, antithyroid drugs for less than 3 months. Extracted RNA from PBMCs served as the source of the TCR library. Arm-PCR of CDR3 regions and iRepertoire HTBI primers were the basis on which TCR beta libraries were built. MiXCR was run by TCRdb on the multiplex PCR reads, yielding one entry per CDR3 protein. The data hold 450,000 to 600,000 distinct CDR3 sequences, with around 15% observed a single time. In addition, the sample was reused for a study of T cells in Graves' hyperthyroidism and ophthalmopathy.

The starting material was peripheral blood mononuclear cells (PBMCs), obtained at new diagnosis, from a patient treated with antithyroid drugs. These receptor sequences come from a man in his forties with Graves disease.

In this sample, this clonotype turned up a few times. One end of the junction varies from germline; a read error may be responsible. This chain links TRBV12-3 or TRBV12-4 with TRBJ1-5; D gene unclear. This CDR3 has 15 residues. CDR3 bases: TGTGCCAGCAGTTTATCCCGGTCCAGCAATCGGCCCCAGCATTTT. Protein sequence: CASSLSRSSNRPQHF.

This clonotype has at least ten counts. The chain employs TRBV3-1 and TRBJ2-7, with D maybe TRBD1 (6 bases). The germline gives CDR1 LGHDT, CDR2 YNNKEL (reference sequence). The length of the CDR3 is 16 residues. V dropped 4 bases and J dropped 2 bases, with 18 bases sitting between them. CDR3 nucleotides: TGTGCCAGCAGCCCCAGAGGGACAAAGGGGACCTACGAGCAGTACTTC. Its protein product is CASSPRGTKGTYEQYF.

There are many counts of this clonotype. The chain joins TRBV6-1 to TRBJ2-5; D might be TRBD2 (6 bases). The CDR3 covers 15 residues. V lost 5 bases, J lost 3 bases, and 16 bases lay in between. Germline CDR1 MNHNS, CDR2 SASEGT. The CDR3 here is CASSRALWEEETQYF. The CDR3 DNA reads TGTGCCAGCAGTCGTGCCTTGTGGGAGGAAGAGACCCAGTACTTC.

This clonotype has ten or more counts. V and J are TRBV20-1 and TRBJ1-2, with D perhaps TRBD1 (5 bases). Trimming removed 0 bases at V and 4 bases at J, with 12 bases between. Germline V lookup: CDR1 DFQATT, CDR2 SNEGSKA (reference sequence). CDR3 size: 14 residues. CDR3 in amino acids: CSARDSAGFYGYTF. Here the CDR3 DNA reads TGCAGTGCTAGAGATTCGGCAGGGTTCTATGGCTACACCTTC.